This TCR beta chain was sequenced for a study of blood T cells in healthy people across ages. This clonotype has more than one count but fewer than ten. Its antigen remains unidentified. Each sample yielded at least 5.5 micrograms of PBMC total RNA. It was with a sample-barcoded 5' primer and a J-beta primer mix that a second PCR of roughly 7 to 12 cycles was run. TCRdb recomputed calls from the 5' RACE reads with MiXCR, one row per CDR3 protein. The table includes 750,000 to 950,000 distinct CDR3 sequences, 29% detected once. Study-wide results and limits: Long-lived and aged donors differed, with more naive CD4+ cells and higher diversity in the long-lived. Naive T cell percentage by flow cytometry tracked strongly with beta diversity.

This CDR3 has 14 amino acids. V gave up 6 bases and J gave up 3 bases; unmatched junction bases: 5. These data were likewise used in another study, on T cells of mothers and their children. This second study says: Related mother-child pairs showed slightly higher but non-significant overlap than unrelated pairs.

Material for sequencing was blood. The chain is built from TRBV12-3 or TRBV12-4 and TRBJ1-2; 9 bases map to TRBD1. The receptor's source is a woman aged 40 to 50 in good health. The CDR3 is CASRGQGFDYGYTF. The CDR3 coding sequence is TGTGCCAGCAGGGGACAGGGTTTTGACTATGGCTACACCTTC.